These T cell receptor beta chains were read from a single sample in a study of early T cells in non-severe SARS-CoV-2 infection. From the 5' RACE reads, TCRdb called clonotypes with MiXCR, one entry per CDR3 protein. Here the sample spans 65,000 to 80,000 distinct CDR3 sequences, over 10% being singletons. Material for sequencing was whole blood. Every receptor here comes from an adult who was a healthcare worker with PCR-confirmed SARS-CoV-2 infection or an uninfected control (not recorded which). CDR3s include the opening cysteine and the closing phenylalanine or tryptophan. A D gene is named only where the DNA matches it firmly. Clone size appears in some rows only: once, few, many, or a class for an expanded clone.

TRBD1	many	TRBJ2-5	TRBV29-1	CSVGQFDETQYF	TGCAGCGTGGGACAGTTTGACGAGACCCAGTACTTC
-	many	TRBJ1-2	TRBV6-5	CASSLKAESGDGYTF	TGTGCCAGCAGTTTGAAGGCAGAATCTGGGGATGGCTACACCTTC
TRBD2	-	TRBJ2-3	TRBV20-1	CSARERTSGSSADTQYF	TGCAGTGCTAGAGAACGGACTAGCGGGAGTTCTGCAGATACGCAGTATTTT
-	few	TRBJ1-5	TRBV28	CASSSGHTIQPQHF	TGTGCCAGCAGTTCCGGACACACCATCCAGCCCCAGCATTTT
TRBD2	many	TRBJ2-5	TRBV5-1	CASSLLAGVGGETQYF	TGCGCCAGCAGCCTCCTAGCGGGAGTTGGGGGAGAGACCCAGTACTTC
-	-	TRBJ2-2	TRBV29-1	CSVFAGTTGELFF	TGCAGCGTTTTTGCAGGGACCACCGGGGAGCTGTTTTTT
-	-	TRBJ1-5	TRBV12-3/TRBV12-4	CASSPDFQPQHF	TGTGCCAGCAGTCCCGATTTCCAGCCCCAGCATTTT
TRBD2	-	TRBJ2-1	TRBV7-9	CASSLGTSGTHNEQFF	TGTGCCAGCAGCTTGGGCACTAGCGGGACCCACAATGAGCAGTTCTTC
-	-	TRBJ2-5	TRBV11-2	CASSSRPVGTLQETQYF	TGTGCCAGCAGCTCGCGTCCCGTAGGGACTCTGCAAGAGACCCAGTACTTC
-	few	TRBJ1-2	TRBV5-1	CASSGGAADYGYTF	TGCGCCAGCAGCGGCGGAGCAGCAGACTATGGCTACACCTTC
TRBD1	-	TRBJ2-3	TRBV11-2	CASSLESGQGGDTQYF	TGTGCCAGCAGCTTAGAGTCGGGACAGGGAGGAGATACGCAGTATTTT
-	-	TRBJ2-2	TRBV7-8	CASSPREGNTGELFF	TGTGCCAGCAGCCCCCGTGAGGGGAACACCGGGGAGCTGTTTTTT
-	few	TRBJ1-1	TRBV20-1	CSARWAGDVRNTEAFF	TGCAGTGCTAGATGGGCAGGGGATGTACGGAACACTGAAGCTTTCTTT
-	few	TRBJ1-1	TRBV18	CASSPRGRGHPGGNTEAFF	TGTGCCAGCTCACCTCGGGGCCGGGGACACCCTGGGGGGAACACTGAAGCTTTCTTT
-	-	TRBJ1-4	TRBV4-1	CASSRTGINEKLFF	TGCGCCAGCAGCAGAACAGGGATCAATGAAAAACTGTTTTTT
TRBD2	many	TRBJ2-1	TRBV24-1	CATSDLGLAGGRDEQFF	TGTGCCACCAGTGATTTGGGACTAGCGGGAGGGAGGGATGAGCAGTTCTTC
TRBD2	few	TRBJ2-1	TRBV20-1	CSPSGSSYNEQFF	TGCAGTCCGAGCGGGAGTTCCTACAATGAGCAGTTCTTC
-	many	TRBJ2-7	TRBV7-9	CASSLAVGGLSSYEQYF	TGTGCCAGCAGCTTAGCAGTAGGCGGTCTGAGCTCCTACGAGCAGTACTTC
TRBD1	-	TRBJ1-3	TRBV5-1	CASRPGQGFGNTIYF	TGCGCCAGCAGACCGGGACAGGGCTTTGGAAACACCATATATTTT
-	-	TRBJ1-5	TRBV4-1	CASSQVSGAGQPQHF	TGCGCCAGCAGCCAAGTTTCAGGGGCGGGTCAGCCCCAGCATTTT
TRBD2	-	TRBJ2-7	TRBV3-1	CASSEGLAVSYEQYF	TGTGCCAGCAGCGAGGGACTAGCGGTCTCCTACGAGCAGTACTTC
-	few	TRBJ1-6	TRBV25-1	CASSEIGGGNSPLHF	TGTGCCAGCAGTGAAATCGGGGGCGGCAATTCACCCCTCCACTTT
TRBD1	-	TRBJ1-1	TRBV11-2	CASSHRQGEAFF	TGTGCCAGCAGCCACAGACAGGGTGAAGCTTTCTTT
TRBD2	-	TRBJ2-1	TRBV5-1	CASRGLADNNEQFF	TGCGCCAGCAGAGGGCTAGCGGACAACAATGAGCAGTTCTTC
-	many	TRBJ2-7	TRBV24-1	CATSDSTDYEQYF	TGTGCCACCAGTGATTCGACGGATTACGAGCAGTACTTC
-	-	TRBJ2-7	TRBV12-3/TRBV12-4	CASSFSGNEQYF	TGTGCCAGCAGTTTTTCGGGGAACGAGCAGTACTTC
-	few	TRBJ2-5	TRBV29-1	CSAGGVQETQYF	TGCAGCGCCGGGGGAGTACAAGAGACCCAGTACTTC
-	-	TRBJ1-2	TRBV21-1	CASSLLSRRNYGYTF	TGTGCCAGCAGTCTATTGTCCCGGCGGAACTATGGCTACACCTTC
-	-	TRBJ1-1	TRBV7-2	CASSLSSRDTEAFF	TGTGCCAGCAGCTTATCATCGAGGGACACTGAAGCTTTCTTT
-	-	TRBJ2-5	TRBV12-3/TRBV12-4	CASSRMVETQYF	TGTGCCAGCAGTAGGATGGTGGAGACCCAGTACTTC
-	-	TRBJ2-1	TRBV28	CASSESYNEQFF	TGTGCCAGCAGTGAATCCTACAATGAGCAGTTCTTC
-	-	TRBJ2-1	TRBV6-1	CASSVWAGEGNEQFF	TGTGCCAGCAGTGTCTGGGCAGGAGAGGGCAATGAGCAGTTCTTC
-	few	TRBJ2-1	TRBV25-1	CASTQKGSAYNEQFF	TGTGCCAGCACCCAAAAGGGGTCGGCTTACAATGAGCAGTTCTTC
TRBD2	few	TRBJ2-1	TRBV20-1	CSANPASGGAQFF	TGCAGTGCTAACCCTGCTAGCGGGGGGGCCCAGTTCTTC
TRBD1	many	TRBJ2-7	TRBV29-1	CSVEVGRGNSYEQYF	TGCAGCGTTGAAGTAGGCAGGGGGAACTCCTACGAGCAGTACTTC
TRBD2	few	TRBJ2-3	TRBV28	CASPPLSGPRTDTQYF	TGTGCCAGCCCTCCCCTTAGCGGGCCTCGCACAGATACGCAGTATTTT
-	-	TRBJ1-2	TRBV28	CASSHLRGTSRYYGYTF	TGTGCCAGCAGCCACTTAAGGGGGACTTCGCGGTACTATGGCTACACCTTC